The 31 T cell receptor beta chains listed next were all sequenced from one sample in a study of Ad26.COV2.S vaccination and SARS-CoV-2 variants (dated by TCRdb to the early 2020s). Reading the label with the study, this specimen's treatment or condition is: around 19 received Ad26.COV2.S at low or high dose, single or two shots; 5 received placebo; per-sample allocation not given. For vaccine and placebo recipients, the sequenced repertoires came from samples collected on day 63 after the first injection. The library was built by means of the immunoSEQ multiplex PCR assay. This immuneACCESS table, as held by TCRdb, lists in-frame sequences with V and J called but not all clones. Of the missing ones, under half trace to an unresolved V gene in checked studies; the others have no known cause. This sample comprises about 480,000 clones, roughly nine tenths of them detected only once. The ten largest clones capture around 13% of the sample.

This specimen consisted of peripheral blood, obtained in a trial of Ad26.COV2.S vaccine versus placebo. All receptors derive from a person aged 18-65 years who received the Ad26.COV2.S COVID-19 vaccine or a placebo.

V usage is TRBV7-9 and J usage is TRBJ2-1; D is uncertain. The germline V gene encodes CDR1 SEHNR and CDR2 FQNEAQ (reference sequence). The CDR3 has 13 amino acids. Trimming cost V 5 bases and J 6 bases, with 11 bases left between them. The CDR3 coding sequence is TGTGCCAGCAGCATCAGCTTGCGCAATGAGCAGTTCTTC. Amino acids: CASSISLRNEQFF.

The J gene is TRBJ1-6, the V gene TRBV6-5; TRBD1 might be the D (6 bases). Per germline, CDR1 MNHEY and CDR2 SVGAGI. Trimming cost V 6 bases and J 10 bases, with 13 bases left between them. The CDR3 has 13 residues. CDR3: CASRNRAGSPLHF. For the CDR3, the DNA is TGTGCCAGCAGAAACAGGGCGGGGTCACCCCTCCACTTT.

The rearrangement links TRBV6-5 to TRBJ2-2, with 7 bases lining up with TRBD1. Germline lookup yields CDR1 MNHEY and CDR2 SVGAGI. The V segment lost 6 bases and the J segment 8 bases; nucleotides outside the gene matches: 12. This CDR3 contains 15 residues. The CDR3 sequence: CASSATGLVSGELFF. As DNA, the CDR3 is TGTGCCAGCAGCGCGACAGGGTTGGTTTCTGGGGAGCTGTTTTTT.

The J gene is TRBJ1-5, the V gene TRBV29-1; D gene uncertain. Looked up from germline, CDR1 is SQVTM and CDR2 is ANQGSEA. V dropped 6 bases and J dropped 2 bases, with 11 bases sitting between them. CDR3 length equals 13 residues. The CDR3 bases are TGCAGCGTGGTAGACGGAGGCAATCAGCCCCAGCATTTT. It yields the protein CSVVDGGNQPQHF.

The chain recombines TRBV7-9 with TRBJ2-3; 7 bases map to TRBD2. Germline CDR1 is SEHNR and CDR2 is FQNEAQ (reference sequence). The CDR3 has 14 residues. Unmatched junction bases numbered 5, after V lost 4 bases and J lost 4 bases. This CDR3 is CASSSLATPDTQYF. CDR3 coding DNA: TGTGCCAGCAGCTCACTAGCGACGCCAGATACGCAGTATTTT.

This rearrangement joins TRBV7-3 to TRBJ2-7; D perhaps matches TRBD2 (6 bases). CDR3 length equals 15 residues. Trimming shortened V by 5 bases and J by 6 bases, and 20 bases separated the two germline ends. Germline-derived CDR1 and CDR2 are SGHTA and FQGTGA. The CDR3 spells CASSEAGGGAGEQYF. The CDR3 nucleotides are TGTGCCAGCAGCGAGGCCGGGGGAGGAGCTGGCGAGCAGTACTTC.

This chain links TRBV3-1 (or the pseudogene TRBV3-2) with TRBJ2-1; D not resolved. The germline V gene encodes CDR1 LGHDT and CDR2 YNNKEL (reference sequence). This CDR3 has 15 amino acids. With 5 bases removed from V and 0 bases from J, the gap between germline ends came to 11 bases. The DNA for the CDR3 is TGTGCCAGCAGCAGACTCCTGAGCTCCTACAATGAGCAGTTCTTC. As protein: CASSRLLSSYNEQFF.

The V call is TRBV2, the J call TRBJ2-1; 11 bases agree with TRBD2. CDR3 length: 15 residues. The V gene's germline CDR1 is SNHLY and CDR2 FYNNEI. After removal of 10 bases from V and 9 bases from J, the junction contained 14 bases not matched to a gene. The CDR3 here is CATSSGLAGGAEQFF. CDR3 nucleotide sequence: TGTGCCACCTCATCCGGGCTAGCGGGAGGAGCTGAGCAGTTCTTC.

The chain joins TRBV28 to TRBJ2-3, with D unclear. V dropped 2 bases and J dropped 2 bases, with 8 bases sitting between them. The CDR3 is made up of 14 amino acids. CDR1 is MDHEN, CDR2 SYDVKM, per germline. CDR3 region: CASSLPNPTDTQYF. The CDR3 bases are TGTGCCAGCAGTTTACCGAACCCCACAGATACGCAGTATTTT. Full variable domain (outside the CDR3, taken from reference TRBV28 and TRBJ2-3): DVKVTQSSRYLVKRTGEKVFLECVQDMDHENMFWYRQDPGLGLRLIYFSYDVKMKEKGDIPEGYSVSREKKERFSLILESASTNQTSMYLCASSLPNPTDTQYFGPGTRLTVL.

The chain couples TRBV29-1 to TRBJ2-7, with 10 bases identical to TRBD2. The CDR3 totals 12 residues. Trimming at V came to 5 bases and at J to 6 bases, leaving 4 bases not matched to a gene. Germline V gene lookup returns CDR1 SQVTM and CDR2 ANQGSEA. The CDR3 region has the DNA TGCAGCGTTACTAGCGGGAATAGCGAGCAGTACTTC. This codes for CSVTSGNSEQYF.

CDR3 loop: CASSSKGTDTQYF. CDR3 coding DNA: TGTGCCAGCAGTTCCAAGGGCACAGATACGCAGTATTTT. V usage is TRBV6-5 and J usage is TRBJ2-3; D not resolved. V was trimmed by 4 bases and J by 1 base, leaving 6 bases between them. The CDR3 extends over 13 amino acids. Germline V gives CDR1 MNHEY, CDR2 SVGAGI.

Comments on this clone: This specimen includes other DNA sequences encoding the same CDR3. V is TRBV5-1 and J is TRBJ2-2; 10 bases agree with TRBD2. The trim removed 3 bases at V and 3 bases at J, leaving 2 bases unmatched. This CDR3 region has 15 residues. Looked up from germline, CDR1 is SGHRS and CDR2 is YFSETQ. The CDR3: CASSSLAGDTGELFF. The CDR3 coding sequence is TGCGCCAGCAGCTCCCTAGCGGGGGACACCGGGGAGCTGTTTTTT.

V and J are TRBV11-2 and TRBJ2-7, with a possible D match to TRBD2 (5 bases). Trimming pared 5 bases from V and 0 bases from J, leaving 17 bases between. CDR3 size: 16 residues. The germline CDR1 and CDR2 sequences are SGHAT and FQNNGV. The DNA of the CDR3 is TGTGCCAGCAGCCCCCGTGCGGGCAGAAACTCCTACGAGCAGTACTTC. Translating it yields CASSPRAGRNSYEQYF.

This rearrangement joins TRBV10-3 to TRBJ2-3; D is ambiguous. Trimming cost V 8 bases and J 1 base, with 13 bases left between them. CDR1 ENHRY and CDR2 SYGVKD come from the germline V gene. The CDR3 has 14 amino acids. The CDR3 spells CAIAPGRGTDTQYF. As DNA, the CDR3 is TGTGCCATCGCGCCAGGACGGGGCACAGATACGCAGTATTTT.

The CDR3 is CASSVEGLAGADTQYF. CDR3 nucleotides: TGTGCCAGCAGCGTAGAGGGGCTAGCGGGGGCAGATACGCAGTATTTT. The chain recombines TRBV9 with TRBJ2-3, with 10 bases lining up with TRBD2. Germline-derived CDR1 and CDR2 are SGDLS and YYNGEE. With V trimmed by 0 bases and J by 4 bases, 5 bases remained unmatched. This CDR3 contains 16 residues.

This clone was seen a handful of times. Other DNA sequences in the same sample also yield this CDR3. V usage is TRBV27 and J usage is TRBJ2-7; D not certain. Germline V gene lookup returns CDR1 MNHEY and CDR2 SMNVEV (reference sequence). V gave up 0 bases and J gave up 0 bases, with 6 bases separating them. The CDR3 covers 14 residues. CDR3 coding DNA: TGTGCCAGCAGTTTATCGGGAAGCTCCTACGAGCAGTACTTC. Translated: CASSLSGSSYEQYF.

The gene calls are TRBV12-3 or TRBV12-4 and TRBJ2-1; D is undetermined. The CDR3 has 13 amino acids. Trimming stripped 3 bases from V and 5 bases from J, with 8 bases between. The CDR3 loop is CASSFWQNNEQFF. The DNA of the CDR3 is TGTGCCAGCAGTTTCTGGCAGAACAATGAGCAGTTCTTC.

The sample holds many counts of this clone. The rearrangement uses TRBV3-1 (or the pseudogene TRBV3-2) and TRBJ1-2; a weak D match, TRBD1 (5 bases). This CDR3 region has 11 residues. V gave up 11 bases and J gave up 8 bases, with 15 bases separating them. Germline lookup yields CDR1 LGHDT and CDR2 YNNKEL (reference sequence). The CDR3 reads CASGGVYGYTF. CDR3 nucleotide sequence: TGTGCCTCCGGGGGGGTTTACGGCTACACCTTC.

This clone has just one count. The rearrangement uses TRBV19 and TRBJ2-7, with 11 bases fitting TRBD1. This CDR3 comprises 15 residues. Losses at the gene ends were 5 bases for V and 4 bases for J; bases not matched to a gene: 7. In germline, CDR1 is LNHDA, CDR2 SQIVND (reference sequence). CDR3 region: CASSRSGTGGYEQYF. The CDR3 DNA reads TGTGCCAGTAGTCGGTCCGGGACAGGGGGATACGAGCAGTACTTC. Full variable domain (remainder filled in from reference TRBV19 and TRBJ2-7): DGGITQSPKYLFRKEGQNVTLSCEQNLNHDAMYWYRQDPGQGLRLIYYSQIVNDFQKGDIAEGYSVSREKKESFPLTVTSAQKNPTAFYLCASSRSGTGGYEQYFGPGTRLTVT.

The chain couples TRBV19 to TRBJ2-2, with 10 nucleotides matching TRBD2. Germline-derived CDR1 and CDR2 are LNHDA and SQIVND (reference sequence). This CDR3 spans 16 amino acids. Trimming removed 4 bases from V and 4 bases from J; junction bases left unmatched: 6. The CDR3 DNA reads as TGTGCCAGTAGTAAGCTAGCGGGAGCGGGCACCGGGGAGCTGTTTTTT. The encoded protein is CASSKLAGAGTGELFF.

The V call is TRBV7-2, the J call TRBJ2-1, with 7 bases aligning to TRBD2. Trimming took 2 bases from V and 5 from J; bases not matched to a gene: 9. The CDR3 length is 16 residues. Germline V gene data show CDR1 as SGHTA and CDR2 as FQGNSA. The chain's CDR3 is CASSLFGGRADNEQFF. The CDR3 bases are TGTGCCAGCAGCTTATTCGGGGGGAGGGCTGACAATGAGCAGTTCTTC.

V and J are TRBV27 and TRBJ2-3; no reliable D call. From germline, CDR1 is MNHEY and CDR2 SMNVEV (reference sequence). The CDR3 spans 14 residues. The ends were cut back, 1 base at V and 4 bases at J, with 9 bases in the middle. CDR3 loop: CASSLWTGADTQYF. CDR3 bases: TGTGCCAGCAGTTTATGGACCGGCGCAGATACGCAGTATTTT.

This rearrangement joins TRBV28 to TRBJ2-7; 9 nucleotides line up with TRBD1. CDR3 length: 18 amino acids. The J segment lost 0 bases and the V segment lost 1 base, leaving 10 bases of the junction unmatched. The germline V gene encodes CDR1 MDHEN and CDR2 SYDVKM. In DNA, the CDR3 is TGTGCCAGCAGTTTATCCTACCCCGGGACAGGGAGCTCCTACGAGCAGTACTTC. Translation gives CASSLSYPGTGSSYEQYF.

This chain uses TRBV28 with TRBJ2-2; 8 bases are shared with TRBD1. CDR3 length: 15 amino acids. Trimming cost V 6 bases and J 6 bases; bases outside gene matches: 9. CDR1 MDHEN and CDR2 SYDVKM come from the germline V gene. The CDR3 nucleotides read TGTGCCAGCAGCCCAATCCAGACAGGGGCCGGGGAGCTGTTTTTT. Its protein product is CASSPIQTGAGELFF. The variable domain in full, with the rest retrieved from reference TRBV28 and TRBJ2-2, is DVKVTQSSRYLVKRTGEKVFLECVQDMDHENMFWYRQDPGLGLRLIYFSYDVKMKEKGDIPEGYSVSREKKERFSLILESASTNQTSMYLCASSPIQTGAGELFFGEGSRLTVL.

V and J are TRBV10-3 and TRBJ2-1; the D gene could be TRBD1 or TRBD2 (6 bases each). The V gene lost 6 bases and the J gene lost 7 bases, with 10 bases spanning the gap. This CDR3 is 12 amino acids long. In germline, CDR1 is ENHRY, CDR2 SYGVKD. In nucleotides, the CDR3 is TGTGCCATCAGCCAAGGGGGGAATGAGCAGTTCTTC. It codes for CAISQGGNEQFF.

The chain has TRBV7-2 and TRBJ1-3; 7 positions agree with TRBD1. CDR3 length: 18 residues. Trimming cost V 1 base and J 0 bases; bases outside gene matches: 9. Germline CDR1 reads SGHTA; CDR2 reads FQGNSA. This CDR3 reads CASSLGRGLKFSGNTIYF. The CDR3, as DNA: TGTGCCAGCAGCTTAGGGAGGGGGCTAAAGTTCTCTGGAAACACCATATATTTT.

This sequence joins TRBV4-3 and TRBJ2-2, with a possible D match to TRBD1 (6 bases). This CDR3 has 13 amino acids. Germline V gene data show CDR1 as LGHNA and CDR2 as YSLEER. The germline V and J ends were trimmed by 1 base and 6 bases, with 6 bases remaining between them. The CDR3 sequence: CASSQGGPGELFF. The CDR3 nucleotides are TGCGCCAGCAGCCAAGGGGGGCCCGGGGAGCTGTTTTTT.

The J gene is TRBJ2-7, the V gene TRBV6-6; D not resolved. Trimming left V 4 bases short and J 3 bases short, with 7 bases between. CDR3 length: 12 residues. The germline V gene encodes CDR1 MNHNY and CDR2 SVGAGI (reference sequence). CDR3 nucleotides: TGTGCCAGCAGTTCACAGAACTACGAGCAGTACTTC. It specifies CASSSQNYEQYF.

The chain employs TRBV27 and TRBJ2-2; D is possibly TRBD2 (6 bases). Per germline, CDR1 MNHEY and CDR2 SMNVEV (reference sequence). The CDR3 has 16 amino acids. V was shortened by 3 bases and J by 8 bases, with 19 bases between the two germline ends. CDR3 loop: CASSFQSTSHIGELFF. The CDR3 DNA follows: TGTGCCAGCAGTTTCCAATCAACTAGCCATATTGGGGAGCTGTTTTTT.

The J gene is TRBJ1-2, the V gene TRBV21-1. TRBV21-1 is flagged as a pseudogene. The CDR3 consists of 15 residues. CDR3 amino acids: CASSKWADWDYGYTF. In nucleotides, the CDR3 is TGTGCCAGCAGCAAATGGGCAGACTGGGACTATGGCTACACCTTC.

The gene calls are TRBV15 and TRBJ1-1; tentatively, D is TRBD1 (6 bases). The length of the CDR3 is 15 residues. Per the germline V gene, CDR1 is LNHNV and CDR2 is YYDKDF (reference sequence). Trimming stripped 2 bases from V and 6 bases from J, with 16 bases between. CDR3 region: CATSRPQWGAAEAFF. In nucleotides, the CDR3 is TGTGCCACCAGCAGACCCCAGTGGGGGGCCGCTGAAGCTTTCTTT.